A selection of T cell receptor beta chains follows, all from one sample in a study of T cell clusters in autoimmune cytopenias. TCRdb re-called the multiplex PCR reads; one entry per CDR3 protein, DNA not given. The sample holds fewer than 8,000 distinct CDR3 sequences. The data also belong to a second study, concerning T cell repertoires in aging, cancer and after chemotherapy.

The sample was peripheral blood. These receptors were obtained from a human donor in good health. Each CDR3 is given with its conserved first and last residue. Clone size is given for some rows only: seen once, a few or many times, or a class if the clone is expanded.

J gene | clone size | V gene | CDR3 protein
TRBJ1-2 | medium-sized | TRBV15 | CATSRERVNYGYTF
TRBJ2-7 | NA | TRBV10-3 | CAIWGAGVEQYF
TRBJ2-5 | medium-sized | TRBV19 | CASSQGGAETQYF
TRBJ1-5 | NA | TRBV11-1 | CASSPPGTGPNQPQHF
TRBJ2-3 | NA | TRBV20-1 | CSALGHYTDTQYF
TRBJ1-3 | medium-sized | TRBV19 | CASNLDSGNTIYF
TRBJ2-1 | NA | TRBV11-1 | CASSLAGGNNEQFF
TRBJ1-1 | NA | TRBV27 | CATKELGTGGTEAFF
TRBJ1-6 | medium-sized | TRBV27 | CASRALDTSPLHF
TRBJ2-7 | large | TRBV6-5 | CASSYSSAGGVEQYF
TRBJ1-5 | NA | TRBV20-1 | CSVATTSNQPQHF
TRBJ2-1 | NA | TRBV7-2 | CASSLSREHEQFF
TRBJ2-3 | medium-sized | TRBV18 | CASSPRLAGVLDTQYF
TRBJ2-7 | medium-sized | TRBV30 | CAWSGTGDYEQYF
TRBJ1-3 | medium-sized | TRBV29-1 | CSGVFGGNTIYF
TRBJ2-3 | NA | TRBV29-1 | CSVELGQGAGTDTQYF
TRBJ2-6 | NA | TRBV7-2 | CASSPQVGGANVLTF
TRBJ2-5 | medium-sized | TRBV5-1 | CASSTGGGEETQYF
TRBJ2-5 | NA | TRBV7-2 | CASSRREGLQETQYF
TRBJ1-2 | NA | TRBV12-3/TRBV12-4 | CASSPQGAGGYTF
TRBJ2-5 | NA | TRBV6-1 | CASKSFQETQYF
TRBJ1-1 | NA | TRBV12-3/TRBV12-4 | CASSLSTGGVSEAFF
TRBJ2-1 | NA | TRBV7-2 | CASSLDDEQFF
TRBJ1-6 | NA | TRBV5-1 | CASSLGGRSSYNSPLHF
TRBJ1-1 | medium-sized | TRBV19 | CASSMGGGRTEAFF
TRBJ2-5 | medium-sized | TRBV11-1 | CASSSQETQYF
TRBJ2-7 | medium-sized | TRBV5-6 | CASSLGQGREQYF
TRBJ2-6 | medium-sized | TRBV5-1 | CASSLGPEGGDVLTF
TRBJ2-7 | medium-sized | TRBV6-6 | CASSYGRSPYEQYF
TRBJ2-1 | medium-sized | TRBV6-2/TRBV6-3 | CASSYSERESGNEQFF
TRBJ1-1 | NA | TRBV7-2 | CASSYRGLAEAFF
TRBJ2-1 | NA | TRBV6-2/TRBV6-3 | CASRWGAIYNEQFF
TRBJ2-5 | NA | TRBV14 | CASSQASGETQYF
TRBJ1-4 | NA | TRBV5-4 | CASSLGGNNEKLFF
TRBJ1-1 | medium-sized | TRBV29-1 | CSVGQGRLVTEAFF
TRBJ2-5 | medium-sized | TRBV5-6 | CASSLRNGETQYF
TRBJ1-2 | NA | TRBV27 | CASSFSLRAQALYGYTF
TRBJ2-1 | medium-sized | TRBV27 | CASSFLGGGHNEQFF
TRBJ1-1 | medium-sized | TRBV19 | CASSKDRGMNTEAFF
TRBJ2-5 | NA | TRBV11-2 | CASSPDRGETQYF
TRBJ2-7 | medium-sized | TRBV19 | CASSIRDGSYEQYF
TRBJ2-7 | medium-sized | TRBV7-6 | CASSDPRLAESRVWYF
TRBJ2-7 | NA | TRBV5-3 | CARSLRQAFSYEQYF
TRBJ1-4 | medium-sized | TRBV5-5 | CASGPATNEKLFF
TRBJ2-3 | medium-sized | TRBV19 | CASSIDRGGGGTDTQYF
TRBJ1-2 | medium-sized | TRBV27 | CASRPYGTSNYGYTF
TRBJ1-5 | NA | TRBV6-2/TRBV6-3 | CASITGVRDQPQHF
TRBJ1-2 | NA | TRBV5-1 | CASSLAETAWGYTF
TRBJ2-1 | NA | TRBV20-1 | CSARARQGRGNEQFF